The 2 T cell receptor beta chains given below trace back to one sample, sequenced in a study of neurological immune-mediated disorders. TCRdb re-called the 5' RACE reads with MiXCR, one entry per CDR3 protein. The sample holds tens of thousands of distinct CDR3 sequences, about 6% seen once. Sequencing was carried out using CD4+ T cells from blood. Receptors originate from a woman aged 40 to 49 in good health.

The rearrangement links TRBV7-6 to TRBJ2-1; no definite D call. This CDR3 region has 12 residues. Germline lookup yields CDR1 SGHVS and CDR2 FNYEAQ. CDR3 bases: TGTGGTCCGTATGGCTCCTACAATGAGCAGTTCTTC. Its translation: CGPYGSYNEQFF.

This sequence joins TRBV7-2 and TRBJ2-1; 8 bases line up with TRBD2. The CDR3 runs to 14 residues. Germline V gives CDR1 SGHTA, CDR2 FQGNSA. With V trimmed by 1 base and J by 7 bases, 3 bases remained unmatched. CDR3 in DNA: TGTGCCAGCAGCTTAGAGCAGCGGGAGAATGAGCAGTTCTTC. It translates to CASSLEQRENEQFF.